This entry concerns a single TCR beta chain. The target antigen is unknown. Other DNA sequences in the sample encode the same CDR3. Original methodology: Filtering differed because ImmunoSEQ produced junction-only sequences that carried no quality scores. Assay used: immunoSEQ multiplex PCR; TCRdb lists only in-frame clones, some missing. V and J calls and clone size come straight from that table; D and trimming were deduced from the DNA. The sample comprises under 2.5 million clones, 85% to 95% of which are singletons, and 0.37% rests with the top ten. This specimen belongs to a study of shared clonotypes between healthy human individuals. From CD4+ cells came CD45RA+ naive and CD45RA-negative memory subsets. The study's findings and limits: On the whole, naive subsets had larger estimated richness than memory subsets had. Naive CD4 clonotype sharing across several donors was 5% to 6%.

The receptor's source is a man aged 18 to 30 in good health. Some clones in this sample may be carry-over from other donors' samples. The sequencing input was naive CD4+ T cells from PBMCs. Subset specified: CD45RA+ positively selected.

CDR3 sequence reads: CASSPDRGNEKLFF. In DNA form, the CDR3 reads TGTGCCAGCAGTCCCGACAGGGGTAATGAAAAACTGTTTTTT. V is TRBV2 and J is TRBJ1-4; the match to TRBD1 covers 8 bases. The V gene end was trimmed by 5 bases and the J gene end by 4 bases; junction bases not matched to a gene: 3. The germline V gene has CDR1 SNHLY and CDR2 FYNNEI. CDR3 size: 14 residues.